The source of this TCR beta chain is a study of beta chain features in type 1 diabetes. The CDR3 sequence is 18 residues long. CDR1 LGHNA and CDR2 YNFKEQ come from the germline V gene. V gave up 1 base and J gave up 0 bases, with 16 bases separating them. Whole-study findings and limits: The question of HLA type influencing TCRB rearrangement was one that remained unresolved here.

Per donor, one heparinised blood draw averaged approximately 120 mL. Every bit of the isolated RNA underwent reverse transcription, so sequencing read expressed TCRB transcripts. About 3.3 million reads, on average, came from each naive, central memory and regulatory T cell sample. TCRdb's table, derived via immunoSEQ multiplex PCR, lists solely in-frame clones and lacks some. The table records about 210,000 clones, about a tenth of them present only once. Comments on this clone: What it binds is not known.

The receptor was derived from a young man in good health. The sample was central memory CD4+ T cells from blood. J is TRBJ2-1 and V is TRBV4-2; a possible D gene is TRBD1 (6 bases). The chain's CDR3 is CASSQAGGGAGSYNEQFF. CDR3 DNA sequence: TGTGCCAGCAGCCAAGCGGGTGGGGGCGCCGGCTCCTACAATGAGCAGTTCTTC.